This passage covers 25 T cell receptor beta chains from one sample sequenced in a study of cytomegalovirus exposure and HLA in healthy donors. The PCR made use of 60 Vbeta and 13 Jbeta primers. Sequencing used immunoSEQ multiplex PCR; TCRdb keeps in-frame clones, though not all of them. This sample has approximately 150,000 clones; under 70% occur once, and the top ten carry around 6%. The source material was PBMCs. Source of these receptors: a woman aged 55-70 years in good health and CMV-seronegative.

The V gene is TRBV19, the J gene TRBJ1-5; no clear D gene. Germline-derived CDR1 and CDR2 are LNHDA and SQIVND (reference sequence). The CDR3 is made up of 12 amino acids. V was shortened by 7 bases and J by 3 bases, with 7 bases between the two germline ends. This CDR3 reads CASTQANQPQHF. Written as DNA, the CDR3 is TGTGCCAGTACTCAGGCCAATCAGCCCCAGCATTTT.

This clone turned up a few times. The chain links TRBV6-6 to TRBJ2-7; 12 bases map to TRBD2. V was clipped by 6 bases and J by 5 bases; unmatched bases: 8. The CDR3 is 15 residues long. The germline gives CDR1 MNHNY, CDR2 SVGAGI (reference sequence). In DNA form, the CDR3 reads TGTGCCAGCAGGCTTACTAGCGGGAGGATGCACGAGCAGTACTTC. As protein: CASRLTSGRMHEQYF.

The rearrangement joins TRBV25-1 to TRBJ1-2; TRBD1 might be the D (6 bases). This CDR3 has 12 residues. Trimming left V 5 bases short and J 7 bases short, with 11 bases between. CDR1 and CDR2 (germline): MGHDK, SYGVNS. CDR3 DNA: TGTGCCAGCAGTACAAGACAGGTTGGCTACACCTTC. It encodes CASSTRQVGYTF.

V and J are TRBV6-6 and TRBJ1-1; TRBD1 agrees at 7 bases. This CDR3 has 14 residues. J lost 1 base, V lost 6 bases, and 5 bases had no gene match. Germline V gene sequence: CDR1 MNHNY, CDR2 SVGAGI (reference sequence). CDR3 residues: CASRTGTANTEAFF. CDR3 bases: TGTGCCAGCAGGACCGGGACAGCGAACACTGAAGCTTTCTTT.

CDR3 amino acids: CASSQTGVGNTIYF. CDR3 nucleotides: TGTGCCAGCAGCCAGACAGGGGTTGGAAACACCATATATTTT. The chain joins TRBV5-6 to TRBJ1-3; 8 nucleotides agree with TRBD1. The CDR3 has 14 residues. The J segment lost 3 bases and the V segment lost 4 bases, leaving 3 bases of the junction unmatched. Germline V CDR1 and CDR2: SGHDT, YYEEEE.

The J gene is TRBJ2-7, the V gene TRBV29-1, with 9 bases aligning to TRBD1. J gave up 2 bases and V 6 bases, and 2 bases lay outside the gene matches. The CDR3 spans 12 residues. CDR1 is SQVTM, CDR2 ANQGSEA, per germline. DNA for the CDR3: TGCAGCGTCGGGACAGGGCCCTACGAGCAGTACTTC. Its protein product is CSVGTGPYEQYF.

The rearrangement links TRBV7-2 to TRBJ2-2; 10 positions match TRBD2. This CDR3 contains 15 residues. Losses at the gene ends were 5 bases for V and 3 bases for J; bases not matched to a gene: 3. CDR1 SGHTA and CDR2 FQGNSA come from the germline V gene. The CDR3: CASSERGGDTGELFF. The CDR3 DNA is TGTGCCAGCAGCGAGCGGGGGGGCGACACCGGGGAGCTGTTTTTT.

J is TRBJ1-5 and V is TRBV2, with a tentative D call TRBD1 (5 bases). The CDR3 contains 14 residues. V lost 6 bases, J lost 1 base, and 10 bases lay in between. In germline, CDR1 is SNHLY, CDR2 FYNNEI. CDR3 loop: CASSRVGSNQPQHF. Written as DNA, the CDR3 is TGTGCCAGCAGCAGGGTGGGGAGCAATCAGCCCCAGCATTTT. The full variable domain, in which reference TRBV2 and TRBJ1-5 provide the parts outside the CDR3, is EPEVTQTPSHQVTQMGQEVILRCVPISNHLYFYWYRQILGQKVEFLVSFYNNEISEKSEIFDDQFSVERPDGSNFTLKIRSTKLEDSAMYFCASSRVGSNQPQHFGDGTRLSIL.

The rearrangement uses TRBV19 and TRBJ1-5, with a weak D call TRBD1 (6 bases). V was pared by 4 bases and J by 0 bases, with 10 bases between. Germline V CDR1 and CDR2: LNHDA, SQIVND (reference sequence). This CDR3 has 15 amino acids. CDR3 protein: CASSNRVLSNQPQHF. The CDR3 bases are TGTGCCAGTAGTAACAGGGTACTTAGCAATCAGCCCCAGCATTTT. Variable domain in full (rest from reference TRBV19 and TRBJ1-5): DGGITQSPKYLFRKEGQNVTLSCEQNLNHDAMYWYRQDPGQGLRLIYYSQIVNDFQKGDIAEGYSVSREKKESFPLTVTSAQKNPTAFYLCASSNRVLSNQPQHFGDGTRLSIL.

V gene TRBV27 combines with J gene TRBJ1-6; D possibly corresponds to TRBD1 (6 bases). The germline V gene encodes CDR1 MNHEY and CDR2 SMNVEV (reference sequence). The CDR3 consists of 17 residues. Trimming pared 4 bases from V and 7 bases from J, leaving 20 bases between. The CDR3 sequence is CASSYWTVMGKNSPLHF. CDR3 nucleotides: TGTGCCAGCAGTTATTGGACAGTAATGGGGAAAAATTCACCCCTCCACTTT.

This sequence joins TRBV5-1 and TRBJ2-1; 9 bases map to TRBD2. Per germline, CDR1 SGHRS and CDR2 YFSETQ. The CDR3 has 17 residues. The V and J ends lost 4 bases and 4 bases, in that order; junction bases with no gene match: 12. DNA of the CDR3: TGCGCCAGCAGCCCCACAGTTCAGCGGGGGGCATACAATGAGCAGTTCTTC. Amino acids: CASSPTVQRGAYNEQFF.

Turning to this clone: One junction end disagrees with the germline gene, perhaps due to a read error. The genes are TRBV9 and TRBJ2-3, with 15 bases aligning to TRBD2. CDR3 length: 18 residues. From germline, CDR1 is SGDLS and CDR2 YYNGEE. The CDR3 reads CTSSARTSGGAAADTQYF. The CDR3 DNA sequence: TGTACCAGCAGCGCCCGGACTAGCGGGGGGGCAGCTGCAGATACGCAGTATTTT.

V gene TRBV27 combines with J gene TRBJ2-5; D is possibly TRBD2 (6 bases). The CDR3 is 13 amino acids. Germline V CDR1 and CDR2: MNHEY, SMNVEV (reference sequence). Trimming left V 7 bases short and J 5 bases short, with 14 bases between. CDR3 bases: TGTGCCAGCAAGAGGCGGGGCGGGGAGACCCAGTACTTC. Its translation: CASKRRGGETQYF.

This clone was found once. The genes are TRBV19 and TRBJ2-2; D is possibly TRBD2 (6 bases). The V end lost 6 bases, the J end lost 4 bases, and 9 bases lay between the germline ends. Germline assignment: CDR1 LNHDA and CDR2 SQIVND (reference sequence). The CDR3 covers 13 residues. CDR3 coding DNA: TGTGCCAGTAGCGGGAGAGGCACCGGGGAGCTGTTTTTT. The encoded protein is CASSGRGTGELFF. The variable domain in full, with the rest retrieved from reference TRBV19 and TRBJ2-2, is DGGITQSPKYLFRKEGQNVTLSCEQNLNHDAMYWYRQDPGQGLRLIYYSQIVNDFQKGDIAEGYSVSREKKESFPLTVTSAQKNPTAFYLCASSGRGTGELFFGEGSRLTVL.

This clone was observed a handful of times. V gene TRBV7-2 combines with J gene TRBJ1-1, with no clear D. The V end lost 1 base, the J end lost 1 base, and 10 bases lay between the germline ends. Germline lookup yields CDR1 SGHTA and CDR2 FQGNSA. The CDR3 contains 15 residues. CDR3 sequence reads: CASSLDAVRNTEAFF. CDR3 bases: TGTGCCAGCAGCTTAGATGCGGTGAGGAACACTGAAGCTTTCTTT.

The chain joins TRBV7-2 to TRBJ1-2; 9 nucleotides match TRBD1. Germline V gene lookup returns CDR1 SGHTA and CDR2 FQGNSA. The trim removed 3 bases at V and 8 bases at J, leaving 4 bases unmatched. CDR3 size: 13 residues. The CDR3 loop is CASSFGQGRGYTF. In DNA form, the CDR3 reads TGTGCCAGCAGCTTCGGACAGGGGAGAGGCTACACCTTC.

The chain is built from TRBV20-1 and TRBJ2-3; D gene unclear. This CDR3 has 10 amino acids. Deletions cut 2 bases from V and 6 bases from J, with 3 bases between. Germline loops: CDR1 DFQATT, CDR2 SNEGSKA (reference sequence). CDR3 in amino acids: CSARSDTQYF. DNA for the CDR3: TGCAGTGCTAGATCTGATACGCAGTATTTT.

The gene calls are TRBV29-1 and TRBJ2-1, with D tentatively TRBD1 (6 bases). This CDR3 has 14 amino acids. V was trimmed by 3 bases and J by 1 base, leaving 10 bases between them. Germline V lookup: CDR1 SQVTM, CDR2 ANQGSEA. The CDR3 coding sequence is TGCAGCGTTGAGAACAGGGTGTCCTACAATGAGCAGTTCTTC. It codes for CSVENRVSYNEQFF.

A note on this clone: The junction departs from germline at one end; a sequencing error may be responsible. The chain recombines TRBV7-2 with TRBJ2-6, with a weak D call TRBD2 (7 bases). Germline CDR1 SGHTA, CDR2 FQGNSA. The CDR3 has 17 amino acids. The CDR3 reads CASSPRIGGPGADVLTF. The CDR3 bases are TGTGCCAGCAGCCCGAGGATCGGGGGGCCTGGGGCCGACGTCCTGACTTTC.

The J gene is TRBJ1-1, the V gene TRBV6-5; 7 bases are shared with TRBD1. The CDR3 has 15 residues. Germline V gene data show CDR1 as MNHEY and CDR2 as SVGAGI. V dropped 4 bases and J dropped 3; count of bases not matched to a gene: 8. The CDR3 loop is CASSFNRGVDTEAFF. CDR3 nucleotide sequence: TGTGCCAGCAGTTTCAACAGGGGCGTGGACACTGAAGCTTTCTTT.

J is TRBJ2-7 and V is TRBV5-1, with TRBD1 identical over 8 bases. V dropped 3 bases and J dropped 5; count of bases not matched to a gene: 7. The CDR3 has 14 residues. Per the germline V gene, CDR1 is SGHRS and CDR2 is YFSETQ. CDR3 in amino acids: CASSSRTGSDEQYF. The CDR3 DNA sequence: TGCGCCAGCAGCTCCCGGACAGGGTCGGACGAGCAGTACTTC.

Only one count was recorded for this clone. This chain uses TRBV23-1 with TRBJ2-3; 9 bases are shared with TRBD1. TRBV23-1 is an ORF for which the function is uncertain. CDR3 length: 15 residues. The V gene end was trimmed by 5 bases and the J gene end by 2 bases; junction bases not matched to a gene: 5. CDR3 DNA: TGCGCCAGCAGTACGGACAGGGGAAACACAGATACGCAGTATTTT. This translates into CASSTDRGNTDTQYF.

V gene TRBV19 combines with J gene TRBJ1-1; D ambiguous. The CDR3 sequence is 13 residues long. V was shortened by 2 bases and J by 1 base, with 5 bases between the two germline ends. Germline V gene lookup returns CDR1 LNHDA and CDR2 SQIVND (reference sequence). The CDR3 DNA reads TGTGCCAGTAGTATAACGGGGAACACTGAAGCTTTCTTT. It specifies CASSITGNTEAFF.

Only a few counts were recorded for this clone. A read error may produce the germline difference seen at one junction end. The CDR3 region has the DNA TGTGCCAGCAGTTACTCGACAGGGGATAGCCATCAGCCCCAGCATTTT. Protein sequence: CASSYSTGDSHQPQHF. This chain links TRBV6-6 with TRBJ1-5, with TRBD1 identical over 8 bases. CDR3 size: 16 residues. Germline V lookup: CDR1 MNHNY, CDR2 SVGAGI (reference sequence).

This chain connects TRBV19 to TRBJ1-2; 7 bases are a match to TRBD1. The CDR3 loop spans 16 amino acids. The V and J ends lost 3 bases and 5 bases, in that order; junction bases with no gene match: 12. From germline, CDR1 is LNHDA and CDR2 SQIVND (reference sequence). The CDR3, as DNA: TGTGCCAGTAGTATTGGGGACAGAGGCTTCGGGTATGGCTACACCTTC. Its protein product is CASSIGDRGFGYGYTF.